Following are 7 T cell receptor beta chains from one sample sequenced in a study of beta chain features in type 1 diabetes. These receptors' antigens are unknown. Every isolated RNA sample was fully reverse transcribed, so sequencing captured expressed TCRB transcripts. Assay used: immunoSEQ multiplex PCR; TCRdb lists only in-frame clones, some missing. Among 400,000 or so clones listed, 9.5% to 10% were seen once. General study points: Shorter TCRB CDR3s, moderately but significantly so, marked every one of the four CD4+ subsets in Type 1 diabetes patients.

Material: central memory CD4+ T cells from blood. All receptors come from a man under 40 with type 1 diabetes.

The V and J genes are TRBV19 and TRBJ1-1, with D uncertain. The length of the CDR3 is 15 residues. CDR1 is LNHDA and CDR2 is SQIVND in the germline V gene (reference sequence). V was cut by 5 bases and J by 0 bases, with 13 bases left in between. Written as DNA, the CDR3 is TGTGCCAGTAGTTCCCAAACGACGGTGAACACTGAAGCTTTCTTT. It encodes CASSSQTTVNTEAFF.

The sample holds many counts of this clone. The genes are TRBV28 and TRBJ1-5; tentative D call: TRBD1 (5 bases). The germline gives CDR1 MDHEN, CDR2 SYDVKM. V dropped 7 bases and J dropped 1 base, with 14 bases sitting between them. This CDR3 comprises 15 residues. The CDR3 loop reads CASTPRDGSNQPQHF. In nucleotides, the CDR3 is TGTGCCAGCACGCCTCGGGACGGAAGCAATCAGCCCCAGCATTTT. The complete variable domain, with remaining parts taken from reference TRBV28 and TRBJ1-5, reads DVKVTQSSRYLVKRTGEKVFLECVQDMDHENMFWYRQDPGLGLRLIYFSYDVKMKEKGDIPEGYSVSREKKERFSLILESASTNQTSMYLCASTPRDGSNQPQHFGDGTRLSIL.

Only a few counts were recorded for this clone. The J gene is TRBJ2-7, the V gene TRBV28, with a possible D match to TRBD2 (6 bases). Germline V gene data show CDR1 as MDHEN and CDR2 as SYDVKM. V gave up 3 bases and J gave up 4 bases, with 16 bases separating them. The CDR3 runs to 15 residues. The CDR3 region has the DNA TGTGCCAGCAGTTTCTCCACCCCGGACTATTACGAGCAGTACTTC. It yields the protein CASSFSTPDYYEQYF.

This clone was picked up many times. The V and J genes are TRBV23-1 and TRBJ2-4, with 8 bases lining up with TRBD1. TRBV23-1 is recorded as an ORF, its role being uncertain. CDR3 length: 20 residues. V was clipped by 3 bases and J by 3 bases; unmatched bases: 19. The CDR3 here is CASSHPTGDDRSEVKNIQYF. CDR3 DNA: TGCGCCAGCAGTCACCCGACAGGGGATGACCGGTCGGAAGTCAAAAACATTCAGTACTTC.

The chain couples TRBV2 to TRBJ1-1; D is unresolved. Germline CDR1 reads SNHLY; CDR2 reads FYNNEI. The CDR3 has 13 amino acids. Trimming took off 4 bases at V and 4 bases at J, with 10 bases between the two ends. The CDR3 DNA sequence: TGTGCCAGCAGTGTTAGTAGGGCCACTGAAGCTTTCTTT. Amino acids: CASSVSRATEAFF.

This clone was seen a few times. The CDR3 is CASSLTRGEYGYTF. CDR3 nucleotide sequence: TGTGCCAGCAGCTTAACCCGGGGTGAATATGGCTACACCTTC. The chain couples TRBV7-3 to TRBJ1-2, with D hard to call. The V end lost 0 bases, the J end lost 5 bases, and 10 bases lay between the germline ends. Looked up from germline, CDR1 is SGHTA and CDR2 is FQGTGA. The CDR3 has 14 residues.

This clone has more than one count but fewer than ten. J is TRBJ2-1 and V is TRBV14; D may be TRBD1 or TRBD2 (7 bases each). This CDR3 region has 15 residues. V lost 4 bases and J lost 8, with 18 bases in between. Germline V gene sequence: CDR1 SGHDN, CDR2 FVKESK. Here the CDR3 DNA reads TGTGCCAGCAGCCCGACCAGGGGGAGCGGGGATGAGCAGTTCTTC. Its translation: CASSPTRGSGDEQFF.